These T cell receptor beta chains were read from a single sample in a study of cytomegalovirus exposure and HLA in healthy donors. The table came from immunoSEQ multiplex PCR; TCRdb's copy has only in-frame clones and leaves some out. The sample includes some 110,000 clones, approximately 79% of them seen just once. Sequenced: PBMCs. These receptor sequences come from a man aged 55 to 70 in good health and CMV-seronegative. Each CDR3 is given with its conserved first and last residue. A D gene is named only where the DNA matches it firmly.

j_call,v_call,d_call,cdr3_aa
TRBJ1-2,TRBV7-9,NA,CASSLADSPTFYGYTF
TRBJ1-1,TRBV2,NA,CASVSDGAGDTEAFF
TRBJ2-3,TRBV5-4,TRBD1,CASSPGQGVTDTQYF
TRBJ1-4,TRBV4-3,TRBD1,CASSQLTGSANEKLFF
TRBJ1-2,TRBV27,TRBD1,CASSRAGTGDYGYTF
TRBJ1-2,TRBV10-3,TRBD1,CAISPGGQAIGGYTF
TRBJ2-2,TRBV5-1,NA,CASGTDSSNTGELFF
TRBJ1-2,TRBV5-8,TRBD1,CASSYGQVQRYGYTF
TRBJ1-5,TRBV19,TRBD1,CASSIVPDRVRNQPQHF
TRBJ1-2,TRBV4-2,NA,CASSQVGTYGYTF
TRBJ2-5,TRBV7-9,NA,CASSLAVHRALQETQYF
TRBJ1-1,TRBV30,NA,CAWSPTPAGEAFF
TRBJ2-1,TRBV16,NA,CASSLQGLYNEQFF
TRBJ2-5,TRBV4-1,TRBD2,CASSQEKVAGGYQETQYF
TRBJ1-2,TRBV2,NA,CASSETWSGVGYTF
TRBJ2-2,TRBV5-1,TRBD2,CASSLALAGGTGELFF
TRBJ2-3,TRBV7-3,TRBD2,CASSPRGGTDTQYF